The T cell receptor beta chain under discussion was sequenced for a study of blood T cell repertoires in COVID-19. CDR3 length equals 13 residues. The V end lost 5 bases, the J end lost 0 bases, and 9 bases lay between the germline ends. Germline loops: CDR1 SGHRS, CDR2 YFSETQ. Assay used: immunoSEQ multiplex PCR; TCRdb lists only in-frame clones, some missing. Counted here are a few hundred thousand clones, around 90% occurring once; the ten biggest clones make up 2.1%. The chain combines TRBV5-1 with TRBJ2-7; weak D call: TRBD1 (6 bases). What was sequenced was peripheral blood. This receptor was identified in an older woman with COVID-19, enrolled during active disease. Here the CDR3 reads CASRGDISYEQYF. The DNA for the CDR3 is TGCGCCAGCAGGGGGGACATCTCCTACGAGCAGTACTTC.